This T cell receptor beta chain was observed in a study of control samples from healthy donors and cancer patients. Method: immunoSEQ multiplex PCR; TCRdb's copy keeps in-frame clones and lacks some. The sample holds under 100,000 clones; around 90% are singletons and the top ten take less than 10%. The V gene's germline CDR1 is MRHNA and CDR2 SNTAGT. This CDR3 comprises 16 residues. The ends lost 2 bases at V and 3 bases at J; junction bases unmatched: 3. The sequencing sample was made of PBMCs. This sequence was found in a woman in her 50s with colorectal cancer. This sequence joins TRBV6-4 and TRBJ2-2; 10 nucleotides match TRBD2. The CDR3 nucleotides read TGTGCCAGCAGTGACGGGCTAGCGGGGGACACCGGGGAGCTGTTTTTT. Protein: CASSDGLAGDTGELFF.